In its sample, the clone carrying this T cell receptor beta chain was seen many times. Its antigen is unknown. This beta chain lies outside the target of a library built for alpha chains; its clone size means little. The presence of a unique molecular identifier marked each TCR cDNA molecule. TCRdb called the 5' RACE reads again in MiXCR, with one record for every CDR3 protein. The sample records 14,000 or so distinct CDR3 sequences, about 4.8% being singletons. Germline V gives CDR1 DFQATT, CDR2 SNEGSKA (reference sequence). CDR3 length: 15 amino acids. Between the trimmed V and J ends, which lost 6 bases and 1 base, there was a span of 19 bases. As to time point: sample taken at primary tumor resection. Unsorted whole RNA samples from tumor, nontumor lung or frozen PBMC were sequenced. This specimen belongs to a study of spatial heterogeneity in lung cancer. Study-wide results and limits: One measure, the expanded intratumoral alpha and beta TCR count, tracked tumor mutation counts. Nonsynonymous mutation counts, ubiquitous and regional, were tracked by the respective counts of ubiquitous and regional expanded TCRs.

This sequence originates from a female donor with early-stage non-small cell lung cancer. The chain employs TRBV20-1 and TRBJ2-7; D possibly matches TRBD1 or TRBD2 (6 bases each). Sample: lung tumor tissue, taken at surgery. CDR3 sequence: CSAPGIQGGSYEQYF. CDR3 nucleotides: TGCAGTGCCCCCGGAATACAGGGAGGTTCCTACGAGCAGTACTTC.